A selection of T cell receptor beta chains follows, all from one sample in a study of blood T cell repertoires in COVID-19. TCRdb's table, derived via immunoSEQ multiplex PCR, lists solely in-frame clones and lacks some. The repertoire holds fewer than 90,000 clones, with more than 90% as singletons. The source material was peripheral blood. These receptors came from a human donor with active COVID-19. The donor label of this sample is uncertain. The CDR3 runs from the conserved cysteine through the conserved F or W. A D gene is named only where the DNA matches it firmly. Part of the rows lack a size; the others show once, few, many or a class for expanded clones.

size	D	V	J	CDR3	DNA
-	-	TRBV27	TRBJ1-1	CASSPTRNTEAFF	TGTGCCAGCAGTCCCACAAGGAACACTGAAGCTTTCTTT
-	TRBD2	TRBV6-6	TRBJ2-3	CASSGLAEYTDTQYF	TGTGCCAGCAGCGGACTAGCGGAATACACAGATACGCAGTATTTT
-	TRBD1	TRBV6-5	TRBJ2-5	CASSRDRAQTQYF	TGTGCCAGCAGCCGGGACAGGGCGCAGACCCAGTACTTC
-	-	TRBV28	TRBJ2-4	CASSPIDLAKNIQYF	TGTGCCAGCAGTCCCATCGACTTAGCCAAAAACATTCAGTACTTC
-	TRBD1	TRBV19	TRBJ1-1	CASTRGRGNTEAFF	TGTGCCAGTACGAGGGGGCGCGGGAACACTGAAGCTTTCTTT
-	-	TRBV19	TRBJ2-6	CASSIARAVSGANVLTF	TGTGCCAGTAGTATAGCCCGAGCGGTCTCTGGGGCCAACGTCCTGACTTTC
-	TRBD1	TRBV6-4	TRBJ2-1	CASSDRGGQGSYNEQFF	TGTGCCAGCAGTGACCGAGGGGGACAGGGCTCCTACAATGAGCAGTTCTTC
-	TRBD1	TRBV7-9	TRBJ1-4	CASSVRPGQGIEKLFF	TGTGCCAGCAGCGTCAGACCGGGACAGGGAATTGAAAAACTGTTTTTT
-	TRBD2	TRBV13	TRBJ2-7	CASRIAGGRYEQYF	TGTGCCAGCAGGATAGCGGGGGGGCGGTACGAGCAGTACTTC
once	TRBD1	TRBV19	TRBJ1-1	CASKGQENTEAFF	TGTGCCAGTAAGGGACAGGAGAACACTGAAGCTTTCTTT
-	-	TRBV2	TRBJ2-7	CASRRPGYEQYF	TGTGCCAGCAGGAGGCCCGGCTACGAGCAGTACTTC
-	TRBD2	TRBV19	TRBJ2-1	CASNDGRGGNEQFF	TGTGCCAGTAACGACGGGAGGGGGGGCAATGAGCAGTTCTTC
-	-	TRBV3-1/TRBV3-2	TRBJ1-1	CASSQDGANTEAFF	TGTGCCAGCAGCCAAGATGGAGCCAACACTGAAGCTTTCTTT
-	-	TRBV19	TRBJ1-2	CASRIQGNYGYTF	TGTGCCAGTAGAATTCAGGGGAACTATGGCTACACCTTC
-	-	TRBV9	TRBJ1-2	CASSVGQYSNGVTF	TGTGCCAGCAGCGTAGGACAGTACTCCAATGGGGTAACCTTC
-	TRBD1	TRBV6-1	TRBJ2-1	CASSEASGTGNEQFF	TGTGCCAGCAGTGAAGCCTCCGGGACAGGGAATGAGCAGTTCTTC
-	-	TRBV7-9	TRBJ2-3	CASSPAQGGVDTQYF	TGTGCCAGCAGCCCGGCCCAGGGAGGAGTAGATACGCAGTATTTT
once	-	TRBV9	TRBJ2-1	CASSVLASHNEQFF	TGTGCCAGCAGCGTACTGGCTAGTCACAATGAGCAGTTCTTC
-	TRBD2	TRBV7-2	TRBJ2-7	CASSLLAGAAYEQYF	TGTGCCAGCAGCTTGCTAGCGGGGGCAGCCTACGAGCAGTACTTC
-	TRBD1	TRBV18	TRBJ2-5	CASSPDPGGQETQYF	TGTGCCAGCTCACCAGATCCAGGGGGCCAAGAGACCCAGTACTTC
once	TRBD2	TRBV28	TRBJ2-3	CASSLGGLARRLGDTQYF	TGTGCCAGCAGTTTGGGGGGACTAGCGAGACGGTTGGGAGATACGCAGTATTTT
-	TRBD1	TRBV7-9	TRBJ1-5	CASSLVPGQGARYQPQHF	TGTGCCAGCAGCTTAGTTCCGGGACAGGGGGCGCGTTACCAGCCCCAGCATTTT
-	TRBD1	TRBV27	TRBJ2-7	CASSSGTGGYEQYF	TGTGCCAGCAGTTCAGGGACAGGGGGCTACGAGCAGTACTTC
-	TRBD2	TRBV3-1/TRBV3-2	TRBJ2-3	CASTLASGRTTQYF	TGTGCCAGCACCCTCGCTAGCGGGAGGACTACGCAGTATTTT
once	-	TRBV27	TRBJ1-2	CASSPVAGGSNYGYTF	TGTGCCAGCAGTCCGGTCGCGGGGGGCTCGAACTATGGCTACACCTTC
-	-	TRBV19	TRBJ1-2	CASSMGISNYGYTF	TGTGCCAGTAGTATGGGCATATCGAACTATGGCTACACCTTC
-	-	TRBV14	TRBJ1-2	CASSQARLGGGTF	TGTGCCAGCAGCCAAGCCCGTCTCGGGGGAGGAACCTTC
-	-	TRBV18	TRBJ1-1	CASSPGRKNTEAFF	TGTGCCAGCTCACCGGGGAGGAAGAACACTGAAGCTTTCTTT
-	-	TRBV12-3/TRBV12-4	TRBJ1-2	CASSSTDYGYTF	TGTGCCAGCAGTTCGACAGACTATGGCTACACCTTC
-	TRBD2	TRBV11-3	TRBJ2-3	CASSGNGGEQYF	TGTGCCAGCAGCGGAAACGGGGGGGAGCAGTATTTT
-	TRBD1	TRBV18	TRBJ2-3	CASSQLTGSDTQYF	TGTGCCAGCTCACAACTGACAGGGTCCGATACGCAGTATTTT
-	TRBD1	TRBV18	TRBJ1-5	CASSGQGASNQPQHF	TGTGCCAGCTCGGGTCAGGGGGCTAGCAATCAGCCCCAGCATTTT
-	-	TRBV2	TRBJ1-3	CASLRGLERNTIYF	TGTGCCAGCTTGCGGGGACTAGAGCGAAACACCATATATTTT
-	-	TRBV5-5	TRBJ2-7	CASSLEGGPYEQYF	TGTGCCAGCAGCTTGGAAGGAGGCCCCTACGAGCAGTACTTC
-	-	TRBV6-1	TRBJ1-5	CASSDEGNQPQHF	TGTGCCAGCAGTGATGAGGGCAATCAGCCCCAGCATTTT
-	-	TRBV5-1	TRBJ2-3	CASSLMGLYTDTQYF	TGCGCCAGCAGCCTCATGGGACTGTACACAGATACGCAGTATTTT
few	-	TRBV12-3/TRBV12-4	TRBJ1-5	CASSLSSQPQHF	TGTGCCAGCAGTCTCTCCAGTCAGCCCCAGCATTTT
-	TRBD1	TRBV7-9	TRBJ2-7	CSSSARRGQGLSYEQYF	TGTTCCAGCAGCGCCCGTCGGGGACAGGGACTTTCCTACGAGCAGTACTTC
-	-	TRBV25-1	TRBJ2-7	CASSDYSHEQYF	TGTGCCAGCAGTGATTACAGCCACGAGCAGTACTTC
-	-	TRBV6-5	TRBJ1-1	CASSYSEGGEAFF	TGTGCCAGCAGTTACTCTGAGGGCGGTGAAGCTTTCTTT